The TCR beta chain under discussion was sequenced for a study of blood T cell repertoires in COVID-19. Study overall: Samples representing acute and convalescent COVID-19 were sourced from the United States, Italy and Spain. T cells, B-cell-depleted T cells, or PBMCs provided the cDNA or gDNA that served as material.

CDR3 length equals 13 residues. Trimming took off 5 bases at V and 4 bases at J, with 11 bases between the two ends. Per the germline V gene, CDR1 is MDHEN and CDR2 is SYDVKM. Authors' data handling: Reference gene primer amplification gave nucleated cell count estimates. Profiled with immunoSEQ multiplex PCR; TCRdb holds only in-frame clones, not every one. V and J calls and clone size are copied from that table; D and trimming were computed from the DNA. Among 150,000 to 200,000 clones listed, roughly 90% were seen once. The source of this sequence is a man over 45 with acute or convalescent COVID-19. The chain combines TRBV28 with TRBJ1-1; a weak D match, TRBD1 (5 bases). Sequenced material: peripheral blood. As DNA, the CDR3 is TGTGCCAGCAGTGACAGTGAAGGCACTGAAGCTTTCTTT. Amino acid sequence: CASSDSEGTEAFF. Full variable domain (outside the CDR3, taken from reference TRBV28 and TRBJ1-1): DVKVTQSSRYLVKRTGEKVFLECVQDMDHENMFWYRQDPGLGLRLIYFSYDVKMKEKGDIPEGYSVSREKKERFSLILESASTNQTSMYLCASSDSEGTEAFFGQGTRLTVV.